This T cell receptor (beta chain) was identified during a study of spatial heterogeneity in lung cancer. Noted time point: sample taken at primary tumor resection. Sequencing covered unsorted whole RNA taken from tumor, nontumor lung or frozen PBMC. TCRdb re-called the 5' RACE reads through MiXCR, storing one row per CDR3 protein. This sample has some 7,800 distinct CDR3 sequences; over 7.5% occur once, and the top ten carry 45% to 55%. Germline CDR1 and CDR2: SGHDT and YYEEEE. CDR3 length: 18 amino acids. V lost 0 bases and J lost 0; bases outside the gene matches: 3. This clonotype has at least ten counts. This beta chain represents an off-target read in a library built for alpha chains; its size is of limited meaning.

The J gene is TRBJ2-2, the V gene TRBV5-6; 12 nucleotides align to TRBD2. The TCR originated in a male donor with early-stage non-small cell lung cancer. Sequencing used PBMCs, obtained at surgery. For the CDR3, the DNA is TGTGCCAGCAGCTTGGGACTAGCGGGGGCCGCGAACACCGGGGAGCTGTTTTTT. Its protein product is CASSLGLAGAANTGELFF.